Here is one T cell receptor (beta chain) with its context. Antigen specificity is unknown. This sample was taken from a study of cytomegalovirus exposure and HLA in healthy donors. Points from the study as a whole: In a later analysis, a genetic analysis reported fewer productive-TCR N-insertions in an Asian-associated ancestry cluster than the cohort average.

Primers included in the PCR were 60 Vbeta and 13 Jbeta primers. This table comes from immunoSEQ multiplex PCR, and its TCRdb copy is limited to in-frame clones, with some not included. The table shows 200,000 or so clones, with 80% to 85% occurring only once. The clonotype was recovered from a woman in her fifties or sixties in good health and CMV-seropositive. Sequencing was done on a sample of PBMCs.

CDR3 nucleotide sequence: TGTGCCAGTACCCGCGGAGATACGCAGTATTTT. Amino acids: CASTRGDTQYF. V is TRBV6-5 and J is TRBJ2-3, with D unresolved. Germline lookup yields CDR1 MNHEY and CDR2 SVGAGI. V lost 9 bases, J lost 5 bases, and 9 bases lay in between. The CDR3 consists of 11 residues.